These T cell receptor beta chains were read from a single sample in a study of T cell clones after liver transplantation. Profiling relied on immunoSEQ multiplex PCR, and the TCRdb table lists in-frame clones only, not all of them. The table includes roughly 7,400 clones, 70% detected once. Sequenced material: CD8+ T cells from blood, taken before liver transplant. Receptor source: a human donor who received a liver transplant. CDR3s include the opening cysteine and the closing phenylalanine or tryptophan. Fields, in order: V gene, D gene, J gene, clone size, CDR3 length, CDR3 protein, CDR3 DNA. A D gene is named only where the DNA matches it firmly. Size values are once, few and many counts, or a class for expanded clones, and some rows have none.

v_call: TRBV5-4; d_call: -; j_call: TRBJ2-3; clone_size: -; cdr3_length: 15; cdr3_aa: CASSLAPGDIDTQYF; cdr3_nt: TGTGCCAGCAGCTTGGCCCCCGGGGATATAGATACGCAGTATTTT
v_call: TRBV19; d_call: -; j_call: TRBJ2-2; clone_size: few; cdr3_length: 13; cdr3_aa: CATEWAATGELFF; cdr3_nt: TGTGCCACCGAATGGGCCGCCACCGGGGAGCTGTTTTTT
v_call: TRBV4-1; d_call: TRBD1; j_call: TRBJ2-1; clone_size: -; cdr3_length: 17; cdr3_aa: CASSQVGGRGLYNEQFF; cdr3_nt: TGCGCCAGCAGCCAAGTGGGAGGCAGGGGGCTTTACAATGAGCAGTTCTTC
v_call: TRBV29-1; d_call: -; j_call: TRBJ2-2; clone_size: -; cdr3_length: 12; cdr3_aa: CSVELATGELFF; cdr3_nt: TGCAGCGTAGAACTAGCTACCGGGGAGCTGTTTTTT
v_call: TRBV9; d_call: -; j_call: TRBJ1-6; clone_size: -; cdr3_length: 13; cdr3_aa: CASSPLDSPPLHF; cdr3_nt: TGTGCCAGCAGCCCCCTTGACAGCCCACCCCTCCACTTT
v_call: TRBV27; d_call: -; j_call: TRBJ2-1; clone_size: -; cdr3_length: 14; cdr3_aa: CASASFPTNNEQFF; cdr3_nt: TGTGCCAGCGCCTCCTTCCCCACTAACAATGAGCAGTTCTTC
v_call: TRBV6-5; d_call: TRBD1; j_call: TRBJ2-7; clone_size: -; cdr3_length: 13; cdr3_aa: CASRRQGRYEQYF; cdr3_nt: TGTGCCAGCAGAAGACAGGGGCGCTACGAGCAGTACTTC
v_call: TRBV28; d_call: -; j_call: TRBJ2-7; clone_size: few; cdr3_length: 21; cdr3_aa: CASGTSVLGTNHTRASYEQYF; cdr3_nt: TGTGCCAGCGGGACATCGGTACTCGGGACTAATCACACAAGAGCCTCCTACGAGCAGTACTTC
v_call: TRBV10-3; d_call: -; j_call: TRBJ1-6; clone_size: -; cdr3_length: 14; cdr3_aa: CATGRGSDDSPLHF; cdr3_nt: TGTGCCACCGGTCGGGGATCGGATGATTCACCCCTCCACTTT
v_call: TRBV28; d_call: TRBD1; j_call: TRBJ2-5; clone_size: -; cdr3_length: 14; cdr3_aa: CASSTGQAGETQYF; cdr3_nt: TGTGCCAGCAGCACCGGACAGGCCGGAGAGACCCAGTACTTC
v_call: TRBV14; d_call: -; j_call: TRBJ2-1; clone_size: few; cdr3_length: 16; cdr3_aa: CASSPRGGGRWAEQFF; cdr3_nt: TGTGCCAGCAGCCCCAGGGGGGGCGGGAGATGGGCGGAGCAGTTCTTC
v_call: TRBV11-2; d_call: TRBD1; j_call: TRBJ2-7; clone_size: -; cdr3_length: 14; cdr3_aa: CASSFGTGDHEQYF; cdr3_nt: TGTGCCAGCAGCTTCGGGACAGGGGACCACGAGCAGTACTTC
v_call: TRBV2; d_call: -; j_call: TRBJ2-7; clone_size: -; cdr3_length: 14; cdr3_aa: CASSNAGASYEQYF; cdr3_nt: TGTGCCAGCTCTAACGCAGGGGCCTCCTACGAGCAGTACTTC
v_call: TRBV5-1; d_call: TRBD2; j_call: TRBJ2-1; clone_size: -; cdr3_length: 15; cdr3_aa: CASSPGGASYNEQFF; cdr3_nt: TGCGCCAGCAGCCCGGGAGGTGCTTCCTACAATGAGCAGTTCTTC
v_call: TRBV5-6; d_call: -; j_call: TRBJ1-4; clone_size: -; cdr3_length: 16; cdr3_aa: CASSRMLGATNEKLFF; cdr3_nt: TGTGCCAGCAGCCGAATGTTGGGTGCAACTAATGAAAAACTGTTTTTT
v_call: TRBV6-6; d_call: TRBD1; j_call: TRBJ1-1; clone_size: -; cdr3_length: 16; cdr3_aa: CASSWGNDRGQVEAFF; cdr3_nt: TGTGCCAGCAGTTGGGGGAATGACAGGGGGCAAGTTGAAGCTTTCTTT
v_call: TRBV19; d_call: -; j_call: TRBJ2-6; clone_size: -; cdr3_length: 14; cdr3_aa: CASKRAGGANVLTF; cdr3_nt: TGTGCCAGTAAGAGGGCTGGTGGGGCCAACGTCCTGACTTTC
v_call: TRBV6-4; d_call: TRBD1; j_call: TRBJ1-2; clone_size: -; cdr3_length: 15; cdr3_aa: CASSDSPDRGNGYTF; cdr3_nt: TGTGCCAGCAGTGACTCGCCGGACAGGGGAAATGGCTACACCTTC
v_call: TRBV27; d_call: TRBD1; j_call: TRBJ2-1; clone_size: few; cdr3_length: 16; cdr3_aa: CASRLGTGNVYNEQFF; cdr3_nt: TGTGCCAGCAGACTAGGGACAGGAAACGTTTACAATGAGCAGTTCTTC
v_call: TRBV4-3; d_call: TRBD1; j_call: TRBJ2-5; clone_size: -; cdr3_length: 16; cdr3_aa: CASSQFMGQGAETQYF; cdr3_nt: TGCGCCAGCAGCCAATTCATGGGGCAGGGGGCAGAGACCCAGTACTTC
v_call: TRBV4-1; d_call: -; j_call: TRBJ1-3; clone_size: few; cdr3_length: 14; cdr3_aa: CASSQPRGENTIYF; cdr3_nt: TGCGCCAGCAGCCAACCACGAGGCGAAAACACCATATATTTT
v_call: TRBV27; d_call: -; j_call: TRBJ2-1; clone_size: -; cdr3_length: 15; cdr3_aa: CASTNLAPYYNEQFF; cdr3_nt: TGTGCCAGCACGAACCTAGCGCCATACTACAATGAGCAGTTCTTC
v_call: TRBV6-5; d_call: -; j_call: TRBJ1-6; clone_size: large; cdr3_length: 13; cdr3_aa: CASSDPYNSPLHF; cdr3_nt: TGTGCCAGCAGTGACCCTTATAATTCACCCCTCCACTTT
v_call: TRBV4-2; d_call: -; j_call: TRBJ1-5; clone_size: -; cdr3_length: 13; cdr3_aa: CASSQERGQPQHF; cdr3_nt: TGTGCCAGCAGCCAAGAGAGAGGCCAGCCCCAGCATTTT
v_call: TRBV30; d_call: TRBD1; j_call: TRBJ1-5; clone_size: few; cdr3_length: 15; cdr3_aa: CAWSAGQASNQPQHF; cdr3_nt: TGTGCCTGGAGTGCGGGACAGGCAAGCAATCAGCCCCAGCATTTT
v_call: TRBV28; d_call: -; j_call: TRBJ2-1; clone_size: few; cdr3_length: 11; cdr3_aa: CASSLSYEQFF; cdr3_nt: TGTGCCAGCAGTTTATCCTATGAGCAGTTCTTC
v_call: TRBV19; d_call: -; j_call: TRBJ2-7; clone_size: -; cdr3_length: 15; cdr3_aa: CASSIDPGTTYEQYF; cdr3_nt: TGTGCCAGTAGTATAGACCCGGGGACGACCTACGAGCAGTACTTC
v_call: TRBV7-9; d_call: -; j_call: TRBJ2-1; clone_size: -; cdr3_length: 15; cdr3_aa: CASSKISQFGNEQFF; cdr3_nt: TGTGCCAGCAGCAAGATCTCACAATTCGGGAATGAGCAGTTCTTC
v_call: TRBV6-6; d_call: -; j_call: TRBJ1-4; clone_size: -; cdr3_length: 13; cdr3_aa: CASSYSGDEKLFF; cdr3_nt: TGTGCCAGCAGTTACTCGGGCGACGAAAAACTGTTTTTT
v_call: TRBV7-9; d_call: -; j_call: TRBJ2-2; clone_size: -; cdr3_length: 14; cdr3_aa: CASIPRVWAGELFF; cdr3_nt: TGTGCCAGCATTCCGCGGGTCTGGGCCGGGGAGCTGTTTTTT
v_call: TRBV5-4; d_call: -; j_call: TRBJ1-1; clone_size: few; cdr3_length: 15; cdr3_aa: CASSFKDSLNTEAFF; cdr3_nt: TGTGCCAGCAGCTTTAAAGACAGTCTGAACACTGAAGCTTTCTTT
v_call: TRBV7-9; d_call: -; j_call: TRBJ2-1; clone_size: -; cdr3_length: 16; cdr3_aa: CASSPQNDFWRNEQFF; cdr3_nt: TGTGCCAGCAGCCCCCAAAACGATTTTTGGCGCAATGAGCAGTTCTTC
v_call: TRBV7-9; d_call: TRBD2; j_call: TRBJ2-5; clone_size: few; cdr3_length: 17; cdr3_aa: CASSLGTSGTPQETQYF; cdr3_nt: TGTGCCAGCAGCTTGGGGACTAGCGGCACCCCCCAAGAGACCCAGTACTTC